The 32 T cell receptor beta chains listed next were all sequenced from one sample in a study of glioma-infiltrating T cells. Amplification of TCR alpha and beta CDR3 regions from RNA used iRepertoire nested multiplex PCR. TCRdb reprocessed the multiplex PCR reads with MiXCR, giving one entry per CDR3 protein. In the table there are 95,000 to 150,000 distinct CDR3 sequences, roughly 24% of which are singletons. Sequenced: glioma tissue, nonneoplastic brain tissue, or PBMCs (not recorded which). The source of these receptors is a human donor with low-grade glioma or glioblastoma, undergoing nonglioma brain surgery, or in good health (not recorded which).

The sample holds many counts of this clonotype. The chain recombines TRBV12-3 or TRBV12-4 with TRBJ2-6; 7 bases align to TRBD1. J lost 3 bases, V lost 5 bases, and 4 bases had no gene match. The CDR3 loop spans 15 amino acids. The CDR3 DNA sequence: TGTGCCAGCAGTATACAGGGGTTTGGGGCCAACGTCCTGACTTTC. Translation: CASSIQGFGANVLTF.

The CDR3: CASSLQGSVNPEAFF. As DNA, the CDR3 is TGCGCCAGCAGCTTGCAGGGTAGCGTGAATCCTGAAGCTTTCTTT. The J gene is TRBJ1-1, the V gene TRBV5-1; D is perhaps TRBD1 (5 bases). This CDR3 region has 15 residues. Looked up from germline, CDR1 is SGHRS and CDR2 is YFSETQ. Trimming removed 1 base from V and 6 bases from J, with 16 bases in between. The full variable domain, rest sourced from reference TRBV5-1 and TRBJ1-1, is KAGVTQTPRYLIKTRGQQVTLSCSPISGHRSVSWYQQTPGQGLQFLFEYFSETQRNKGNFPGRFSGRQFSNSRSEMNVSTLELGDSALYLCASSLQGSVNPEAFFGQGTRLTVV.

For this clonotype: A clone one base away is much larger, so this may be a read error. The chain employs TRBV28 and TRBJ2-1; D tentatively reads TRBD1 or TRBD2 (5 bases each). The CDR3 runs to 15 residues. From germline, CDR1 is MDHEN and CDR2 SYDVKM. The CDR3 DNA reads TGTGCCAGCAGTTTATCCGGGACCTCCTACAATGAGCGGTTCTTC. Amino acids: CASSLSGTSYNERFF. Complete variable domain (other parts from reference TRBV28 and TRBJ2-1): DVKVTQSSRYLVKRTGEKVFLECVQDMDHENMFWYRQDPGLGLRLIYFSYDVKMKEKGDIPEGYSVSREKKERFSLILESASTNQTSMYLCASSLSGTSYNERFFGPGTRLTVL.

The sample holds many counts of this clonotype. The rearrangement uses TRBV2 and TRBJ1-6; possible D gene TRBD1, 5 bases. This CDR3 contains 16 residues. The germline V and J ends were trimmed by 5 bases and 6 bases, with 17 bases remaining between them. Germline values: CDR1 SNHLY, CDR2 FYNNEI. Here the CDR3 DNA reads TGTGCCAGCAGTCCCGAATCGGGACTCATTAATTCACCCCTCCACTTT. Translating it yields CASSPESGLINSPLHF. Full variable domain (remainder filled in from reference TRBV2 and TRBJ1-6): EPEVTQTPSHQVTQMGQEVILRCVPISNHLYFYWYRQILGQKVEFLVSFYNNEISEKSEIFDDQFSVERPDGSNFTLKIRSTKLEDSAMYFCASSPESGLINSPLHFGNGTRLTVT.

This clonotype was counted only a few times. The CDR3 DNA follows: TGTGCCAGCAGCTTAGCGGATGGAGGGGGATACACCTTC. Translating it yields CASSLADGGGYTF. The chain combines TRBV7-2 with TRBJ1-2; D may be TRBD1 (6 bases). Germline CDR1 is SGHTA and CDR2 is FQGNSA. V was clipped by 0 bases and J by 11 bases, with 13 bases between them. The CDR3 is made up of 13 amino acids.

This clonotype was seen many times. The J gene is TRBJ1-2, the V gene TRBV19; tentative D call: TRBD1 (6 bases). Germline V gives CDR1 LNHDA, CDR2 SQIVND (reference sequence). Deletions cut 6 bases from V and 2 bases from J, with 16 bases between. The CDR3 is made up of 15 amino acids. CDR3 protein: CASSQMGHLNYGYTF. The CDR3 coding sequence is TGTGCCAGTAGCCAAATGGGACACCTAAACTATGGCTACACCTTC.

This clonotype was seen ten or more times. The chain recombines TRBV29-1 with TRBJ2-7; maybe TRBD1 (6 bases). This CDR3 region has 13 residues. The germline gives CDR1 SQVTM, CDR2 ANQGSEA. V lost 6 bases and J lost 4, with 16 bases in between. CDR3: CSVSRGQGYEQYF. DNA for the CDR3: TGCAGCGTGAGCAGGGGTCAGGGATACGAGCAGTACTTC.

The sample holds many counts of this clonotype. V gene TRBV7-9 combines with J gene TRBJ2-3, with 7 bases aligning to TRBD2. Germline V gives CDR1 SEHNR, CDR2 FQNEAQ (reference sequence). Trimming cost V 5 bases and J 5 bases; bases outside gene matches: 10. This CDR3 has 15 residues. For the CDR3, the DNA is TGTGCCAGCAGCCCGTTGGCGGGAGTGAAAGATACGCAGTATTTT. Encoded protein: CASSPLAGVKDTQYF. Looking up the rest from reference TRBV7-9 and TRBJ2-3 gives the full variable domain: DTGVSQNPRHKITKRGQNVTFRCDPISEHNRLYWYRQTLGQGPEFLTYFQNEAQLEKSRLLSDRFSAERPKGSFSTLEIQRTEQGDSAMYLCASSPLAGVKDTQYFGPGTRLTVL.

Ten or more counts support this clonotype. The gene calls are TRBV19 and TRBJ2-1; D is undetermined. The germline V and J ends were trimmed by 3 bases and 7 bases, with 10 bases remaining between them. Looked up from germline, CDR1 is LNHDA and CDR2 is SQIVND (reference sequence). CDR3 length: 13 residues. The CDR3 region has the DNA TGTGCCAGTAGTATTATTAGCTCTAATGAGCAGTTCTTC. Its translation: CASSIISSNEQFF.

Comment on this clonotype: Being one base from a much bigger clone, this may be a read error. The CDR3 region is CASSYSIEYGTGSGRTHEEYF. The CDR3 region has the DNA TGTGCCAGCAGTTACTCTATTGAGTACGGCACGGGTAGCGGGAGGACCCACGAGGAGTACTTC. V is TRBV6-8 and J is TRBJ2-7; TRBD2 matches 10 bases. The CDR3 contains 21 residues. Germline CDR1 is MNHGY and CDR2 is SAAAGT.

This clonotype occurred a few times. This may arise from a read error, as a much more abundant clone is one base away. The genes are TRBV2 and TRBJ2-7; 7 bases align to TRBD2. The CDR3 is 13 amino acids. CDR1 is SNHLY, CDR2 FYNNEI, per germline. The V and J ends lost 6 bases and 5 bases, in that order; junction bases with no gene match: 7. The CDR3 DNA reads as TGTGCCAGCAGCCCCGGGAGGCTCGACGAGCAGTACTTC. The encoded protein is CASSPGRLDEQYF.

This clonotype has just a few counts. The junction differs from germline at one of its ends, possibly a read error. The chain is built from TRBV7-9 and TRBJ1-2; D might be TRBD1 (5 bases). The CDR3 sequence is 13 residues long. In germline, CDR1 is SEHNR, CDR2 FQNEAQ (reference sequence). This CDR3 reads CASNGGINYGYTF. DNA for the CDR3: TGTGCCAGCAACGGGGGGATTAACTACGGCTACACCTTC.

This clonotype was seen ten or more times. The genes are TRBV6-1 and TRBJ1-5, with a possible D match to TRBD1 (5 bases). This CDR3 has 15 amino acids. Germline CDR1 and CDR2: MNHNS and SASEGT. V was shortened by 6 bases and J by 4 bases, with 16 bases between the two germline ends. CDR3 in amino acids: CASSSHGGRNQPQHF. DNA for the CDR3: TGTGCCAGCAGCTCCCACGGGGGGAGGAATCAGCCCCAGCATTTT.

This clonotype was recorded at least ten times. The chain carries TRBV24-1 and TRBJ2-2; TRBD1 matches at 7 bases. CDR3 length equals 18 residues. CDR1 is KGHDR, CDR2 SFDVKD, per germline. The V segment lost 0 bases and the J segment 0 bases; nucleotides outside the gene matches: 6. Here the CDR3 reads CATSDLKGQISNTGELFF. CDR3 bases: TGTGCCACCAGTGATTTGAAGGGACAGATCTCGAACACCGGGGAGCTGTTTTTT.

This clonotype was detected many times. The DNA for the CDR3 is TGTGCCAGCAGAAGGACTAGCGGGACCTACGAGCAGTACTTC. It yields the protein CASRRTSGTYEQYF. The V call is TRBV6-1, the J call TRBJ2-7; 12 bases align to TRBD2. This CDR3 is built from 14 residues. In germline, CDR1 is MNHNS, CDR2 SASEGT. J was trimmed by 2 bases and V by 6 bases; bases with no gene match: 2.

In the case of this clonotype: This may stem from a read error, because a much larger clone lies one nucleotide away. This chain joins TRBV12-3 or TRBV12-4 and TRBJ2-1, with D possibly TRBD1 on 6 matching bases. CDR3 length equals 14 residues. The CDR3 DNA is TGTACCAGCAGCCCCGACAGGCCCTACAATGAGCAGTTCTTC. Amino acid sequence: CTSSPDRPYNEQFF.

This clonotype appeared a few times. The J gene is TRBJ2-7, the V gene TRBV13; weak D call: TRBD2 (6 bases). The CDR3 is made up of 15 amino acids. Germline V gene sequence: CDR1 PRHDT, CDR2 FYEKMQ (reference sequence). V was cut by 4 bases and J by 6 bases, with 19 bases left in between. The CDR3 here is CASSSHTGTRREQYF. As DNA, the CDR3 is TGTGCCAGCAGCTCGCATACCGGGACTCGGCGCGAGCAGTACTTC.

This clonotype was detected many times. CDR3 nucleotide sequence: TGTGCCAGCACCCTGAGTGGGAAAGAGACCCAGTACTTC. The encoded protein is CASTLSGKETQYF. V usage is TRBV28 and J usage is TRBJ2-5; no clear D gene. CDR1 is MDHEN, CDR2 SYDVKM, per germline. Trimming took off 7 bases at V and 3 bases at J, with 12 bases between the two ends. This CDR3 contains 13 residues. Combining the CDR3 with reference TRBV28 and TRBJ2-5 gives the whole variable domain DVKVTQSSRYLVKRTGEKVFLECVQDMDHENMFWYRQDPGLGLRLIYFSYDVKMKEKGDIPEGYSVSREKKERFSLILESASTNQTSMYLCASTLSGKETQYFGPGTRLLVL.

The chain couples TRBV30 to TRBJ2-3, with a tentative D call TRBD1 (6 bases). V lost 8 bases to trimming and J lost 8 bases, with 14 bases between them. CDR1 GTSNPN and CDR2 SVGIG come from the germline V gene (reference sequence). This CDR3 region has 11 residues. The CDR3 coding sequence is TGTGCCACCAACAGGGTCGGTACGCAGTATTTT. The encoded protein is CATNRVGTQYF. Filled out from reference TRBV30 and TRBJ2-3, the complete variable domain reads SQTIHQWPATLVQPVGSPLSLECTVEGTSNPNLYWYRQAAGRGLQLLFYSVGIGQISSEVPQNLSASRPQDRQFILSSKKLLLSDSGFYLCATNRVGTQYFGPGTRLTVL.

This clonotype was seen ten or more times. V usage is TRBV7-9 and J usage is TRBJ2-4; D gene unclear. Germline V lookup: CDR1 SEHNR, CDR2 FQNEAQ (reference sequence). Deletions cut 1 base from V and 0 bases from J, with 10 bases between. The CDR3 is 16 residues long. The CDR3 protein is CASSLDALGAKNIQYF. CDR3 nucleotide sequence: TGTGCCAGCAGCTTAGATGCCCTCGGAGCCAAAAACATTCAGTACTTC.

This clonotype has a count of ten or more. The rearrangement joins TRBV18 to TRBJ1-1; D is unclear. This CDR3 contains 13 residues. Germline assignment: CDR1 KGHSH and CDR2 LQKENI. The V and J ends lost 1 base and 2 bases respectively, with 5 bases between them. CDR3 loop: CASSPRDNTEAFF. CDR3 nucleotide sequence: TGTGCCAGCTCACCACGAGACAACACTGAAGCTTTCTTT.

This clonotype showed up just a few times. CDR3 in amino acids: CASSRRQPLTANEKLFF. CDR3 nucleotides: TGTGCCAGCTCACGGAGACAGCCCCTGACGGCTAATGAAAAACTGTTTTTT. The chain joins TRBV18 to TRBJ1-4; possible D gene TRBD1, 5 bases. The V gene lost 4 bases and the J gene lost 3 bases, with 18 bases spanning the gap. Germline-derived CDR1 and CDR2 are KGHSH and LQKENI. This CDR3 has 17 residues.

The CDR3 DNA reads as TGCGCCAGCAGCTTGGACAACACTGAAGCTTTCTTT. This codes for CASSLDNTEAFF. This chain links TRBV5-1 with TRBJ1-1; D is unclear. The CDR3 length is 12 residues. The V gene's germline CDR1 is SGHRS and CDR2 YFSETQ. V was clipped by 0 bases and J by 2 bases, with 2 bases between them.

The chain combines TRBV29-1 with TRBJ1-5; no definite D call. This CDR3 spans 14 amino acids. The V end was cut by 0 bases, the J end by 2 bases, with 8 bases between. Per the germline V gene, CDR1 is SQVTM and CDR2 is ANQGSEA. The CDR3 loop reads CSVEDEGGNQPQHF. The CDR3 nucleotides are TGCAGCGTTGAAGATGAGGGCGGCAATCAGCCCCAGCATTTT. The full variable domain, in which reference TRBV29-1 and TRBJ1-5 provide the parts outside the CDR3, is SAVISQKPSRDICQRGTSLTIQCQVDSQVTMMFWYRQQPGQSLTLIATANQGSEATYESGFVIDKFPISRPNLTFSTLTVSNMSPEDSSIYLCSVEDEGGNQPQHFGDGTRLSIL.

At least ten counts were recorded for this clonotype. The chain carries TRBV20-1 and TRBJ1-1, with D maybe TRBD1 (6 bases). This CDR3 spans 14 amino acids. The germline V gene encodes CDR1 DFQATT and CDR2 SNEGSKA (reference sequence). Trimming cost V 6 bases and J 1 base, with 15 bases left between them. The CDR3 here is CSAAIATGNTEAFF. CDR3 sequence (DNA): TGCAGTGCCGCAATAGCGACAGGGAACACTGAAGCTTTCTTT.

This clonotype was counted a few times. V usage is TRBV7-9 and J usage is TRBJ2-3, with 7 bases fitting TRBD2. The ends lost 6 bases at V and 4 bases at J; junction bases unmatched: 4. The CDR3 length is 13 residues. In germline, CDR1 is SEHNR, CDR2 FQNEAQ (reference sequence). DNA for the CDR3: TGTGCCAGCAGGTGGGCGGGAGCAGATACGCAGTATTTT. Its protein product is CASRWAGADTQYF.

This clonotype occurred many times. The chain combines TRBV5-6 with TRBJ2-5; no clear D gene. Germline V lookup: CDR1 SGHDT, CDR2 YYEEEE. This CDR3 is 15 amino acids long. Trimming left V 3 bases short and J 1 base short, with 13 bases between. The CDR3 here is CASSSSLRSQETQYF. CDR3 bases: TGTGCCAGCAGCTCCAGCTTGCGGAGCCAAGAGACCCAGTACTTC.

This clonotype was detected ten times or more. In nucleotides, the CDR3 is TGCAGTGCGGGAACGGACAGTTTCTACAATGAGCAGTTCTTC. It is translated as CSAGTDSFYNEQFF. The chain couples TRBV20-1 to TRBJ2-1; D possibly corresponds to TRBD1 (6 bases). This CDR3 spans 14 amino acids. Germline loops: CDR1 DFQATT, CDR2 SNEGSKA (reference sequence). Trimming left V 6 bases short and J 3 bases short, with 15 bases between.

This clonotype was counted ten times or more. The V and J genes are TRBV18 and TRBJ2-5; D remains unclear. Looked up from germline, CDR1 is KGHSH and CDR2 is LQKENI. The germline V and J ends were trimmed by 3 bases and 5 bases, with 10 bases remaining between them. The CDR3 runs 13 residues. CDR3: CASSPSASETQYF. The CDR3 DNA is TGTGCCAGCTCACCGTCCGCGTCGGAGACCCAGTACTTC.

Remarks on this clonotype: One base away lies a much larger clone, so this may be a sequencing read error. The chain recombines TRBV7-9 with TRBJ1-3; D possibly corresponds to TRBD1 (5 bases). The CDR3 runs to 14 residues. Germline CDR1 reads SEHNR; CDR2 reads FQNEAQ (reference sequence). The CDR3 loop reads CASKPQDTGNTICF. CDR3 DNA sequence: TGTGCCAGCAAGCCCCAGGACACTGGAAACACCATATGTTTT.

This chain connects TRBV7-9 to TRBJ1-1, with D hard to call. Germline loops: CDR1 SEHNR, CDR2 FQNEAQ (reference sequence). Trimming left V 1 base short and J 6 bases short, with 6 bases between. CDR3 length: 12 residues. CDR3 sequence (DNA): TGTGCCAGCAGCTTAGTGGGTTCTGAAGCTTTCTTT. Protein sequence: CASSLVGSEAFF.

V and J are TRBV5-1 and TRBJ2-2; TRBD2 agrees at 7 bases. Trimming cost V 4 bases and J 1 base; bases outside gene matches: 16. The germline gives CDR1 SGHRS, CDR2 YFSETQ. CDR3 length equals 19 residues. For the CDR3, the DNA is TGCGCCAGCAGCCCCGGGAATTTGATAGCGGGTGTGAACACCGGGGAGCTGTTTTTT. Encoded protein: CASSPGNLIAGVNTGELFF. The whole variable domain, remainder taken from reference TRBV5-1 and TRBJ2-2, is KAGVTQTPRYLIKTRGQQVTLSCSPISGHRSVSWYQQTPGQGLQFLFEYFSETQRNKGNFPGRFSGRQFSNSRSEMNVSTLELGDSALYLCASSPGNLIAGVNTGELFFGEGSRLTVL.